This T cell receptor (beta chain) emerged from a study of shared clonotypes between healthy human individuals. Profiling relied on immunoSEQ multiplex PCR, and the TCRdb table lists in-frame clones only, not all of them. The data show 640,000 or so clones, with 55% to 75% seen just once and around 2% held by the top ten. Study-level results: The authors expected sequencing depth to affect clonotype sharing among donors. Lower generation probabilities were found for non-shared clonotypes than for those shared by all four donors.

The germline CDR1 and CDR2 sequences are LNHDA and SQIVND (reference sequence). There are 15 residues in the CDR3. The V gene end was trimmed by 5 bases and the J gene end by 8 bases; junction bases not matched to a gene: 8. In regard to this clone: Its antigen is unidentified.

Donors, healthy HIV-negative adults, lacked recent acute infections or vaccinations. CD4+ cells were split into CD45RA+ naive and CD45RA-negative memory subsets. The receptor comes from a young woman in good health. The rearrangement joins TRBV19 to TRBJ2-1; TRBD2 aligns across 11 bases. The sequenced sample consisted of memory CD4+ T cells sorted from blood. This sample's subset: CD45RA-negative fraction. The CDR3 DNA follows: TGTGCCAGTAGTCGCGGGACTAGCGGCTTCGATGAGCAGTTCTTC. This sequence encodes CASSRGTSGFDEQFF.